Presented here are 3 T cell receptor beta chains from one specimen sequenced in a study of cytomegalovirus exposure and HLA in healthy donors. This PCR relied on a set of 60 Vbeta primers and 13 Jbeta primers. The table came from immunoSEQ multiplex PCR; TCRdb's copy has only in-frame clones and leaves some out. Here the sample spans about 130,000 clones, 72% being singletons. The sequenced sample consisted of PBMCs. Source of these receptors: a middle-aged man in good health and CMV-seropositive.

This clone has just a few counts. The rearrangement joins TRBV14 to TRBJ2-5, with 7 nucleotides matching TRBD1. The germline CDR1 and CDR2 sequences are SGHDN and FVKESK. The CDR3 is 17 residues long. The trim removed 0 bases at V and 3 bases at J, leaving 10 bases unmatched. CDR3 DNA sequence: TGTGCCAGCAGCCAAGATAACGGAAGGGACAGAAAAGAGACCCAGTACTTC. The encoded protein is CASSQDNGRDRKETQYF. Variable domain in full (rest from reference TRBV14 and TRBJ2-5): EAGVTQFPSHSVIEKGQTVTLRCDPISGHDNLYWYRRVMGKEIKFLLHFVKESKQDESGMPNNRFLAERTGGTYSTLKVQPAELEDSGVYFCASSQDNGRDRKETQYFGPGTRLLVL.

Notes on this clone: Likely a read error: the CDR3 ends without its conserved phenylalanine or tryptophan. The chain employs TRBV19 and TRBJ2-4, with D tentatively TRBD2 (5 bases). This CDR3 is 14 amino acids long. Trimming stripped 5 bases from V and 4 bases from J, with 12 bases between. The germline V gene encodes CDR1 LNHDA and CDR2 SQIVND (reference sequence). Here the CDR3 DNA reads TGTGCCAGTAGTCAGCCCGGGAATAAAAACATTCAGTACCTC. This translates into CASSQPGNKNIQYL.

The chain links TRBV6-6 to TRBJ2-5, with 10 bases aligning to TRBD2. V lost 4 bases and J lost 1; bases outside the gene matches: 6. Germline values: CDR1 MNHNY, CDR2 SVGAGI (reference sequence). The CDR3 runs to 16 residues. CDR3 sequence (DNA): TGTGCCAGCAGTTCATCTAGCGGGGGTCTCCAAGAGACCCAGTACTTC. Translated, it gives CASSSSSGGLQETQYF.